Shown below are 20 T cell receptor beta chains from a single sample sequenced in a study of CD8+ T cells in alopecia areata. Sequencing relied on a cDNA template that was reverse transcribed from extracted RNA. Profiling relied on immunoSEQ multiplex PCR, and the TCRdb table lists in-frame clones only, not all of them. This sample has 200,000 to 250,000 clones, with just over 55% found just once. Sequencing was done on a sample of CD8+ T cells sorted from blood. The receptors were sampled from a human donor in good health.

Only a few counts were recorded for this clone. This chain connects TRBV27 to TRBJ1-5, with a possible D match to TRBD1 (6 bases). This CDR3 contains 14 residues. Trimming stripped 6 bases from V and 5 bases from J, with 14 bases between. Germline CDR1 reads MNHEY; CDR2 reads SMNVEV (reference sequence). CDR3: CASRGGQGDQPQHF. The CDR3 DNA follows: TGTGCCAGCAGGGGGGGGCAGGGCGATCAGCCCCAGCATTTT.

The chain links TRBV13 to TRBJ2-1; no definite D call. Looked up from germline, CDR1 is PRHDT and CDR2 is FYEKMQ (reference sequence). Between the trimmed V and J ends, which lost 3 bases and 9 bases, there was a span of 15 bases. The CDR3 is 14 residues long. CDR3 nucleotide sequence: TGTGCCAGCAGCTTCTTCGGCGAGGTCAGTGAGCAGTTCTTC. Amino acids: CASSFFGEVSEQFF.

The J gene is TRBJ2-7, the V gene TRBV7-9; the D gene is possibly TRBD1 (6 bases). Trimming took off 3 bases at V and 1 base at J, with 16 bases between the two ends. Germline V lookup: CDR1 SEHNR, CDR2 FQNEAQ (reference sequence). The CDR3 is made up of 16 amino acids. CDR3 sequence reads: CASSFSGTSPSYEQYF. For the CDR3, the DNA is TGTGCCAGCAGCTTTTCCGGGACATCCCCTTCCTACGAGCAGTACTTC.

This CDR3 reads CASSYSNSNTGELFF. For the CDR3, the DNA is TGTGCCAGCAGTTACTCGAACAGTAACACCGGGGAGCTGTTTTTT. The chain uses TRBV6-5 and TRBJ2-2; D remains unclear. V shed 0 bases and J shed 2 bases, with 7 bases lying between them. From germline, CDR1 is MNHEY and CDR2 SVGAGI. CDR3 size: 15 residues.

This clone has only one observation. The chain uses TRBV7-2 and TRBJ2-7, with a possible D match to TRBD2 (5 bases). Germline-derived CDR1 and CDR2 are SGHTA and FQGNSA. V dropped 5 bases and J dropped 2 bases, with 10 bases sitting between them. This CDR3 region has 13 residues. The CDR3 DNA sequence: TGTGCCAGCAGCCCCGGGATAGCCTACGAGCAGTACTTC. Its protein is CASSPGIAYEQYF.

As DNA, the CDR3 is TGCAGCGTCCATGACAGCACTCACTATGGCTACACCTTC. Its translation: CSVHDSTHYGYTF. The rearrangement links TRBV29-1 to TRBJ1-2; tentative D call: TRBD1 (5 bases). The CDR3 length is 13 residues. The germline V and J ends were trimmed by 6 bases and 3 bases, with 14 bases remaining between them. The germline V gene has CDR1 SQVTM and CDR2 ANQGSEA.

There are a few counts of this clone. The V and J genes are TRBV5-8 and TRBJ1-2, with unresolved D. Germline CDR1 SGHTS, CDR2 YDEGEE. The CDR3 runs to 14 residues. V lost 6 bases to trimming and J lost 4 bases, with 16 bases between them. In DNA form, the CDR3 reads TGTGCCAGCAAAAAGGCAGCCCGTTTCTATGGCTACACCTTC. Translating it yields CASKKAARFYGYTF.

This clone was seen a few times. The chain couples TRBV30 to TRBJ2-3; 9 nucleotides agree with TRBD1. Germline CDR1 reads GTSNPN; CDR2 reads SVGIG (reference sequence). The CDR3 covers 15 residues. The trim removed 5 bases at V and 5 bases at J, leaving 11 bases unmatched. CDR3 DNA: TGTGCCTGGGCTAGGACAGGGGCCGTGGGAGATACGCAGTATTTT. This sequence encodes CAWARTGAVGDTQYF.

The chain joins TRBV5-1 to TRBJ2-1; D gene ambiguous. Germline CDR1 is SGHRS and CDR2 is YFSETQ. There are 12 residues in the CDR3. The germline V and J ends were trimmed by 1 base and 4 bases, with 3 bases remaining between them. As DNA, the CDR3 is TGCGCCAGCAGCTTGAAGTACAATGAGCAGTTCTTC. It codes for CASSLKYNEQFF.

With regard to this clone: In the same sample, other DNA sequences code for this CDR3. The rearrangement joins TRBV29-1 to TRBJ2-1; 7 bases agree with TRBD2. The CDR3 is 13 amino acids. V was pared by 4 bases and J by 5 bases, with 5 bases of the junction left unmatched. CDR1 is SQVTM, CDR2 ANQGSEA, per germline. CDR3 DNA sequence: TGCAGCGTTGTGGGAGGGCAGAACAATGAGCAGTTCTTC. This sequence encodes CSVVGGQNNEQFF.

The genes are TRBV6-1 and TRBJ1-1; D is unclear. Trimming took off 3 bases at V and 3 bases at J, with 5 bases between the two ends. This CDR3 spans 12 amino acids. From germline, CDR1 is MNHNS and CDR2 SASEGT. This CDR3 reads CASSEMYTEAFF. Written as DNA, the CDR3 is TGTGCCAGCAGTGAGATGTACACTGAAGCTTTCTTT.

This chain links TRBV29-1 with TRBJ2-4; D might be TRBD1 (5 bases). CDR1 and CDR2 (germline): SQVTM, ANQGSEA. This CDR3 spans 15 amino acids. The V end was cut by 3 bases, the J end by 1 base, with 13 bases between. This chain's CDR3 is CSVEAWGLAKNIQYF. The CDR3 DNA sequence: TGCAGCGTTGAGGCGTGGGGCCTCGCCAAAAACATTCAGTACTTC.

The chain recombines TRBV2 with TRBJ1-5, with D unclear. The CDR3 extends over 12 amino acids. V lost 6 bases to trimming and J lost 2 bases, with 5 bases between them. The germline V gene encodes CDR1 SNHLY and CDR2 FYNNEI. For the CDR3, the DNA is TGTGCCAGCAGCTACGGCAATCAGCCCCAGCATTTT. Translating gives CASSYGNQPQHF.

V and J are TRBV7-9 and TRBJ2-7; D gene unclear. Germline lookup yields CDR1 SEHNR and CDR2 FQNEAQ (reference sequence). This CDR3 has 16 amino acids. V dropped 0 bases and J dropped 4 bases, with 16 bases sitting between them. This CDR3 reads CASSLAPAAETYEQYF. CDR3 DNA: TGTGCCAGCAGCTTAGCCCCCGCCGCGGAGACTTACGAGCAGTACTTC. The full variable domain, its missing parts supplied by reference TRBV7-9 and TRBJ2-7, is DTGVSQNPRHKITKRGQNVTFRCDPISEHNRLYWYRQTLGQGPEFLTYFQNEAQLEKSRLLSDRFSAERPKGSFSTLEIQRTEQGDSAMYLCASSLAPAAETYEQYFGPGTRLTVT.

The rearrangement joins TRBV5-6 to TRBJ2-1; D ambiguous. In germline, CDR1 is SGHDT, CDR2 YYEEEE. The CDR3 spans 12 residues. The V end was cut by 4 bases, the J end by 5 bases, with 7 bases between. The chain's CDR3 is CASSPTDNEQFF. The CDR3 DNA reads TGTGCCAGCAGCCCAACGGACAATGAGCAGTTCTTC.

This rearrangement joins TRBV29-1 to TRBJ2-2; TRBD1 agrees at 7 bases. With V trimmed by 6 bases and J by 6 bases, 4 bases remained unmatched. Germline loops: CDR1 SQVTM, CDR2 ANQGSEA. This CDR3 is built from 12 residues. CDR3: CSVGQGAGELFF. CDR3 in DNA: TGCAGCGTCGGCCAGGGGGCCGGGGAGCTGTTTTTT.

The rearrangement joins TRBV2 to TRBJ1-4; no firm D call. The CDR3 spans 12 residues. Trimming took 6 bases from V and 8 from J, leaving 10 bases between them. CDR1 is SNHLY and CDR2 is FYNNEI in the germline V gene. The CDR3: CASSIGREKLFF. CDR3 sequence (DNA): TGTGCCAGCAGCATAGGACGGGAAAAACTGTTTTTT.

The V gene is TRBV7-9, the J gene TRBJ2-7; D not certain. Trimming shortened V by 3 bases and J by 0 bases, and 9 bases separated the two germline ends. The CDR3 totals 14 residues. Germline values: CDR1 SEHNR, CDR2 FQNEAQ (reference sequence). DNA for the CDR3: TGTGCCAGCAGCTTTGGGTTAAACTCCTACGAGCAGTACTTC. Its translation: CASSFGLNSYEQYF.

V gene TRBV30 combines with J gene TRBJ1-1, with D unclear. The CDR3 runs 14 residues. Germline-derived CDR1 and CDR2 are GTSNPN and SVGIG (reference sequence). V was cut by 4 bases and J by 6 bases, with 18 bases left in between. The CDR3 loop is CAWTPDLLGAEAFF. Written as DNA, the CDR3 is TGTGCCTGGACCCCAGATTTGTTAGGCGCTGAAGCTTTCTTT.

V gene TRBV4-1 combines with J gene TRBJ2-5; no definite D call. Germline CDR1 and CDR2: MGHRA and YSYEKL. The CDR3 spans 15 residues. V gave up 5 bases and J gave up 4 bases, with 17 bases separating them. CDR3 loop: CASSSRSVAGETQYF. CDR3 coding DNA: TGCGCCAGCAGCTCCCGCAGCGTAGCCGGAGAGACCCAGTACTTC.